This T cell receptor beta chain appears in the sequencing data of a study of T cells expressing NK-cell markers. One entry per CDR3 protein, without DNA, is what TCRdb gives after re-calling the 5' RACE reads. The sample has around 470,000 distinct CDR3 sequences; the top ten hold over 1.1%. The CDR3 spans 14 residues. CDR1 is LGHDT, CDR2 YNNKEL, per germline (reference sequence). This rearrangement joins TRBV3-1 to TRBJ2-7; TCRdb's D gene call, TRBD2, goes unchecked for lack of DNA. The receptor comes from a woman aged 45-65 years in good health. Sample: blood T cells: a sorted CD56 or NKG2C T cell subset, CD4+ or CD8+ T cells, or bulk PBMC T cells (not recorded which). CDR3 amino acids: CASSQDLTSTNLYF.